Listed here are 21 T cell receptor beta chains from one sample, sequenced in a study of kidney transplant recipient with SARS-CoV-2 infection. In TCRdb, the reads were re-called with MiXCR into one record per CDR3 protein. The top ten clones hold roughly 7% of a sample with 200,000 to 250,000 distinct CDR3 sequences, more than 25% of them seen once. Sequenced material: a blood sample, taken at baseline and between days 110 and 120 from a kidney transplant recipient. These receptors all come from a young adult male patient who had COVID-19 and was a kidney transplant recipient. The graft donor may be the source of some T cells.

The V and J genes are TRBV4-3 and TRBJ2-5; D is perhaps TRBD2 (5 bases). This CDR3 has 15 amino acids. The V end was cut by 4 bases, the J end by 9 bases, with 21 bases between. Germline lookup yields CDR1 LGHNA and CDR2 YSLEER. DNA for the CDR3: TGCGCCAGCAGCCTAGATCTAGAGGGATCCCGGGCCCAGTACTTC. Its protein is CASSLDLEGSRAQYF.

For this clonotype: A much bigger clone sits one base away, suggesting this may be a read error. The chain combines TRBV19 with TRBJ1-1; D is uncertain. In germline, CDR1 is LNHDA, CDR2 SQIVND (reference sequence). This CDR3 is built from 14 residues. CDR3 in amino acids: CASGIGALGTEAFF. Here the CDR3 DNA reads TGTGCCAGTGGTATCGGAGCACTGGGAACTGAAGCTTTCTTT.

On this clonotype: A read error is possible here, since a much larger clone lies one base away. This chain links TRBV24-1 with TRBJ2-5; D not certain. The better agreement between TRBJ2-7 and the DNA end casts doubt on the J call. Germline CDR1 reads KGHDR; CDR2 reads SFDVKD. The CDR3 loop spans 15 amino acids. CDR3 residues: CATSDGTARNYEQYF. The CDR3, as DNA: TGTGCCACCAGTGATGGCACGGCCAGGAACTACGAGCAGTACTTC.

Comments on this clonotype: This sequence is one base from a far larger clone and is likely a read error. The chain is built from TRBV3-1 and TRBJ2-5; no clear D gene. The CDR3 extends over 16 amino acids. Between the trimmed V and J ends, which lost 0 bases and 11 bases, there was a span of 22 bases. Germline lookup yields CDR1 LGHDT and CDR2 YNNKEL (reference sequence). In DNA form, the CDR3 reads TGTGCCAGCAGCCAAGATGAAGAAGCTCTCTCCTACGGGCAGTACTTC. The encoded protein is CASSQDEEALSYGQYF.

At least ten counts were recorded for this clonotype. CDR3 nucleotides: TGTGCCAGCAGGCCTCACTGGAACACTGAAGCTTTCTTT. Translation gives CASRPHWNTEAFF. This chain connects TRBV6-2 or TRBV6-3 to TRBJ1-1; no clear D gene. The CDR3 totals 13 residues. Between the trimmed V and J ends, which lost 6 bases and 1 base, there was a span of 9 bases. Per the germline V gene, CDR1 is MNHEY and CDR2 is SVGEGT.

This chain's CDR3 is CASSQAGDSRESFAGELFF. CDR3 DNA sequence: TGTGCCAGCAGCCAAGCGGGGGACTCGCGGGAGTCGTTTGCCGGGGAGCTGTTTTTT. The J gene is TRBJ2-2, the V gene TRBV4-2; 7 nucleotides align to TRBD2. The germline CDR1 and CDR2 sequences are LGHNA and YNFKEQ. Trimming cost V 1 base and J 6 bases; bases outside gene matches: 17. The CDR3 length is 19 residues.

This chain joins TRBV20-1 and TRBJ1-5; TRBD1 matches at 7 bases. This CDR3 has 16 residues. With V trimmed by 3 bases and J by 0 bases, 8 bases remained unmatched. Germline CDR1 DFQATT, CDR2 SNEGSKA (reference sequence). CDR3 protein: CSARRDSTLSNQPQHF. The CDR3 region has the DNA TGCAGTGCTAGGCGGGACAGCACACTTAGCAATCAGCCCCAGCATTTT.

This clonotype was recorded at least ten times. V is TRBV7-6 and J is TRBJ1-3, with D tentatively TRBD1 (6 bases). CDR1 SGHVS and CDR2 FNYEAQ come from the germline V gene. Deletions cut 1 base from V and 0 bases from J, with 13 bases between. This CDR3 has 17 residues. The CDR3 sequence: CASSLEDSGFSGNTIYF. CDR3 sequence (DNA): TGTGCCAGCAGCTTAGAGGACAGCGGATTCTCTGGAAACACCATATATTTT.

This clonotype was detected many times. The V call is TRBV3-1, the J call TRBJ2-4; the D gene is possibly TRBD2 (6 bases). This CDR3 comprises 16 residues. Trimming cost V 2 bases and J 1 base, with 12 bases left between them. Germline assignment: CDR1 LGHDT and CDR2 YNNKEL (reference sequence). CDR3: CASSQRGTGAKNIQYF. The CDR3 DNA sequence: TGTGCCAGCAGCCAACGGGGGACGGGTGCCAAAAACATTCAGTACTTC.

At least ten counts were recorded for this clonotype. The rearrangement links TRBV6-1 to TRBJ1-2; D is ambiguous. Germline V gene sequence: CDR1 MNHNS, CDR2 SASEGT. The ends were cut back, 5 bases at V and 4 bases at J, with 23 bases in the middle. The CDR3 covers 17 residues. The CDR3 sequence is CASSPTVSMRKTYGYTF. The CDR3 coding sequence is TGTGCCAGCAGTCCAACAGTCTCTATGCGAAAGACCTATGGCTACACCTTC.

This clonotype was seen repeatedly, ten times or more. CDR3: CASSSLPVVRKTYGYTF. For the CDR3, the DNA is TGTGCCAGCAGCTCTTTGCCGGTCGTTAGAAAGACCTATGGCTACACCTTC. The chain links TRBV16 to TRBJ1-2, with D uncertain. Trimming cost V 5 bases and J 4 bases, with 23 bases left between them. CDR1 is KGHSY, CDR2 FQNENV, per germline. The CDR3 sequence is 17 residues long.

The rearrangement links TRBV6-5 to TRBJ1-2; no firm D call. This CDR3 is 15 amino acids long. Germline values: CDR1 MNHEY, CDR2 SVGAGI. V lost 6 bases, J lost 5 bases, and 19 bases lay in between. Here the CDR3 reads CASSPGPTPRYGYTF. DNA for the CDR3: TGTGCCAGCAGCCCCGGCCCGACCCCGAGGTATGGCTACACCTTC.

This clonotype was seen a few times. This chain joins TRBV6-5 and TRBJ1-6; D is undetermined. Germline V gene sequence: CDR1 MNHEY, CDR2 SVGAGI. V lost 5 bases, J lost 14 bases, and 16 bases lay in between. The CDR3 has 13 amino acids. The CDR3 DNA follows: TGTGCCAGCAGTGAATTCCGTTCCCTCACCCTCCACTTT. Residues: CASSEFRSLTLHF.

This clonotype was detected many times. This chain joins TRBV5-1 and TRBJ2-7, with D maybe TRBD2 (7 bases). V lost 4 bases and J lost 6, with 14 bases in between. Germline V CDR1 and CDR2: SGHRS, YFSETQ. The CDR3 is 13 residues long. CDR3 sequence: CASSNPGGAEQYF. Written as DNA, the CDR3 is TGCGCCAGCAGCAACCCTGGGGGGGCCGAGCAGTACTTC.

This clonotype appeared a few times. This chain connects TRBV27 to TRBJ2-7, with 10 nucleotides matching TRBD2. Germline loops: CDR1 MNHEY, CDR2 SMNVEV (reference sequence). The length of the CDR3 is 15 residues. The ends lost 6 bases at V and 3 bases at J; junction bases unmatched: 8. DNA for the CDR3: TGTGCCAGCAGCTTGGGTTCTAGCGGGAGCTACGAGCAGTACTTC. As protein: CASSLGSSGSYEQYF.

This clonotype was counted ten times or more. The rearrangement uses TRBV6-2 or TRBV6-3 and TRBJ1-5; D is uncertain. The length of the CDR3 is 14 residues. V lost 0 bases and J 7 bases, leaving 10 bases between the germline ends. Germline loops: CDR1 MNHEY, CDR2 SVGEGT. The CDR3 DNA sequence: TGTGCCAGCAGTTACTCGACGCCTGGGCAGCCCCAGCATTTT. This sequence encodes CASSYSTPGQPQHF.

This clonotype was recorded many times. V usage is TRBV30 and J usage is TRBJ1-2; D might be TRBD1 (6 bases). The V and J ends lost 3 bases and 6 bases respectively, with 20 bases between them. CDR3 length: 15 amino acids. Germline V gene data show CDR1 as GTSNPN and CDR2 as SVGIG (reference sequence). The CDR3: CAWREGVTKEDGYTF. The CDR3 nucleotides read TGTGCCTGGAGAGAGGGGGTCACCAAGGAGGATGGCTACACCTTC.

This clonotype was found many times. The rearrangement joins TRBV20-1 to TRBJ1-2; the D is unclear. Germline CDR1 is DFQATT and CDR2 is SNEGSKA (reference sequence). There are 12 residues in the CDR3. The V end lost 3 bases, the J end lost 4 bases, and 9 bases lay between the germline ends. The CDR3 DNA reads as TGCAGTGCTAGGAGGGCGGGCTATGGCTACACCTTC. It encodes CSARRAGYGYTF.

The chain recombines TRBV6-4 with TRBJ1-2, with no clear D. Germline V gene lookup returns CDR1 MRHNA and CDR2 SNTAGT. The germline V and J ends were trimmed by 4 bases and 4 bases, with 22 bases remaining between them. The CDR3 consists of 17 residues. The CDR3 DNA follows: TGTGCCAGCAGTGTCATAATCTCACACGGAAAGACCTATGGCTACACCTTC. Translation gives CASSVIISHGKTYGYTF.

This clonotype was seen at least ten times. This chain connects TRBV5-4 to TRBJ1-2; D unclear. Trimming stripped 7 bases from V and 4 bases from J, with 23 bases between. CDR1 is SGHNT and CDR2 is YYREEE in the germline V gene (reference sequence). There are 16 residues in the CDR3. The chain's CDR3 is CASVLSVPGKTYGYTF. Here the CDR3 DNA reads TGTGCCAGCGTACTAAGCGTACCAGGAAAGACCTATGGCTACACCTTC.

In the case of this clonotype: One base away lies a much larger clone, so this may be a sequencing read error. A read error is likely, as this CDR3 ends without the conserved phenylalanine or tryptophan. The rearrangement links TRBV2 to TRBJ2-7; the D is unclear. Per the germline V gene, CDR1 is SNHLY and CDR2 is FYNNEI. The CDR3 has 13 amino acids. V was trimmed by 2 bases and J by 2 bases, leaving 7 bases between them. The CDR3 DNA reads as TGTGCCAGCAGTGAACAAAATACCTACGAGCAGTACCTC. Translation gives CASSEQNTYEQYL.